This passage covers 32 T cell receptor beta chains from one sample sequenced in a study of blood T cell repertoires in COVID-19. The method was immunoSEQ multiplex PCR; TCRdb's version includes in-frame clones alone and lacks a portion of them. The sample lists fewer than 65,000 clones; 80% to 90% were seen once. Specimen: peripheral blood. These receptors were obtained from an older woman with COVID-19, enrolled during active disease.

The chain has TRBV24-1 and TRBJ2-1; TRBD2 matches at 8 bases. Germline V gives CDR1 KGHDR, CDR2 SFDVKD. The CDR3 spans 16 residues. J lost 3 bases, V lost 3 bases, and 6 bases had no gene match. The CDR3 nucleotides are TGTGCCACCAGTGATCCGACTAGCGCCCACTACAATGAGCAGTTCTTC. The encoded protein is CATSDPTSAHYNEQFF.

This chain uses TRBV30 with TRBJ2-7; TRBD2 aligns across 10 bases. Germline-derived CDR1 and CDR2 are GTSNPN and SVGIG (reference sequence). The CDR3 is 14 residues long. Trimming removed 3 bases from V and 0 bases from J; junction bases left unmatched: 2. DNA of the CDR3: TGTGCCTGGAGACTAGCGGGGAACTCCTACGAGCAGTACTTC. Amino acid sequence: CAWRLAGNSYEQYF.

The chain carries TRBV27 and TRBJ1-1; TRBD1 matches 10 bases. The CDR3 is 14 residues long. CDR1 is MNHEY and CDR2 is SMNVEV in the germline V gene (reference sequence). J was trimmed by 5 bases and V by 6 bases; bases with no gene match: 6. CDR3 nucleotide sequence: TGTGCCAGCAGAGACAGGGGGCGACGGACTGAAGCTTTCTTT. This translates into CASRDRGRRTEAFF.

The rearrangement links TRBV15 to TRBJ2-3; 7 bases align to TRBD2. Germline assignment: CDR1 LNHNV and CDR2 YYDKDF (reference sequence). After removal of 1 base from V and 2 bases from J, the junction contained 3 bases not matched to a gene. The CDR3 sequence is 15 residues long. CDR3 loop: CATSRGTSDTDTQYF. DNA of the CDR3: TGTGCCACCAGCAGAGGGACTAGTGACACAGATACGCAGTATTTT.

The CDR3 DNA is TGCGCCAGCAGCTTGAGGCAGTTGGTGCGGTACAATGAGCAGTTCTTC. It is translated as CASSLRQLVRYNEQFF. The chain couples TRBV5-1 to TRBJ2-1; D not resolved. Germline CDR1 reads SGHRS; CDR2 reads YFSETQ. V was clipped by 1 base and J by 4 bases, with 15 bases between them. The CDR3 has 16 amino acids.

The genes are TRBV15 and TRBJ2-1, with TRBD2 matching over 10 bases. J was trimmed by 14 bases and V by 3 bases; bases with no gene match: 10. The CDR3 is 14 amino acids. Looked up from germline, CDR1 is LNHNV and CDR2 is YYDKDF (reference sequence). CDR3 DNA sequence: TGTGCCACCAGCAGTTTTAGGGGGCTAGCGGGAGAGTTCTTC. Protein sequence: CATSSFRGLAGEFF. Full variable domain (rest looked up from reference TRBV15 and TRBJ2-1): DAMVIQNPRYQVTQFGKPVTLSCSQTLNHNVMYWYQQKSSQAPKLLFHYYDKDFNNEADTPDNFQSRRPNTSFCFLDIRSPGLGDTAMYLCATSSFRGLAGEFFGPGTRLTVL.

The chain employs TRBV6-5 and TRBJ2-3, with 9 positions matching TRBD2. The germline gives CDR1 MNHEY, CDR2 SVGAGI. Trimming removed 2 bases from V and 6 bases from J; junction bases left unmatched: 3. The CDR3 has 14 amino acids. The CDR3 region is CASSYRSGGDTQYF. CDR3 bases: TGTGCCAGCAGTTACAGGAGCGGGGGGGATACGCAGTATTTT.

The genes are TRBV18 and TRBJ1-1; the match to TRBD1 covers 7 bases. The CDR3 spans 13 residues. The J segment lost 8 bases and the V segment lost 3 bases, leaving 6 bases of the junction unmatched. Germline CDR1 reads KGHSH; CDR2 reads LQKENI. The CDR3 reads CASSPGQVGEAFF. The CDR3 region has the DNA TGTGCCAGCTCACCTGGACAGGTCGGAGAAGCTTTCTTT.

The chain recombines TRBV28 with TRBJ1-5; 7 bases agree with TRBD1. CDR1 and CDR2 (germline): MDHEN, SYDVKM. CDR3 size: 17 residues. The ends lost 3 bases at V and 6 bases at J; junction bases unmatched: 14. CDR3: CASSLYWGQRNGQPQHF. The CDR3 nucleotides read TGTGCCAGCAGTTTGTATTGGGGACAGCGAAACGGTCAGCCCCAGCATTTT. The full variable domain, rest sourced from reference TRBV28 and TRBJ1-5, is DVKVTQSSRYLVKRTGEKVFLECVQDMDHENMFWYRQDPGLGLRLIYFSYDVKMKEKGDIPEGYSVSREKKERFSLILESASTNQTSMYLCASSLYWGQRNGQPQHFGDGTRLSIL.

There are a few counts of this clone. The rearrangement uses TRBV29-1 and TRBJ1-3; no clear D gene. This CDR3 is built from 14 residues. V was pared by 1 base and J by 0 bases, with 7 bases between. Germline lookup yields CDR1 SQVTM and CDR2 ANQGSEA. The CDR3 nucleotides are TGCAGCGTTGAAGGGGAGTTCTCTGGAAACACCATATATTTT. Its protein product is CSVEGEFSGNTIYF.

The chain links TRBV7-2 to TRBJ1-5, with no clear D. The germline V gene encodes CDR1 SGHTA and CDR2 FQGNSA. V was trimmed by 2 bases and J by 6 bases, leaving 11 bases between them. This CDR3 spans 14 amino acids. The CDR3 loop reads CASSLWREGQPQHF. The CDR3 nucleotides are TGTGCCAGCAGCTTATGGAGGGAGGGTCAGCCCCAGCATTTT.

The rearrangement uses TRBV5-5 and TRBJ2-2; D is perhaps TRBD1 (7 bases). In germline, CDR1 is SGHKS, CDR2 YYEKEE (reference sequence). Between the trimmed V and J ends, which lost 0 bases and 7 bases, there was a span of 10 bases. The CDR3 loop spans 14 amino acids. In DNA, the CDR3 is TGTGCCAGCAGCTTGGGACAGGGAGGCGGGGAGCTGTTTTTT. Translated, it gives CASSLGQGGGELFF.

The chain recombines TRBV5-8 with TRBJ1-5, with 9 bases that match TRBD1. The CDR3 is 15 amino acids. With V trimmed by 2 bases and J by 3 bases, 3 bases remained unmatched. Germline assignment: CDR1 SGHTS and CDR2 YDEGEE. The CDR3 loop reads CASSFRTGDNQPQHF. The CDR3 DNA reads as TGTGCCAGCAGCTTCCGGACAGGGGACAATCAGCCCCAGCATTTT.

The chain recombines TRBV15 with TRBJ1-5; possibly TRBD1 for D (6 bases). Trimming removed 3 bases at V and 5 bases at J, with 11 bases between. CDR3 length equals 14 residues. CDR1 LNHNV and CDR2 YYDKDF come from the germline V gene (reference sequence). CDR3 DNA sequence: TGTGCCACCAGCAGTCAGGGGTTGTATCAGCCCCAGCATTTT. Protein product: CATSSQGLYQPQHF.

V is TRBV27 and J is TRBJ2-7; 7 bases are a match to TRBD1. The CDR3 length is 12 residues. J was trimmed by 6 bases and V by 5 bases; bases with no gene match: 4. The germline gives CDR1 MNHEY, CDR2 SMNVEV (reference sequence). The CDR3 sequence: CASSPTGVEQYF. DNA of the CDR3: TGTGCCAGCAGTCCCACAGGGGTCGAGCAGTACTTC.

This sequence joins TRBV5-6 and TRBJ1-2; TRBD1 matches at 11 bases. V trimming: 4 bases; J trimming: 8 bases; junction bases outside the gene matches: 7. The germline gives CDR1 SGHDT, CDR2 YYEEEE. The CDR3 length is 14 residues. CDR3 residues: CASSVGQGAGGYTF. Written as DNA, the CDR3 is TGTGCCAGCAGCGTCGGACAGGGGGCTGGAGGCTACACCTTC.

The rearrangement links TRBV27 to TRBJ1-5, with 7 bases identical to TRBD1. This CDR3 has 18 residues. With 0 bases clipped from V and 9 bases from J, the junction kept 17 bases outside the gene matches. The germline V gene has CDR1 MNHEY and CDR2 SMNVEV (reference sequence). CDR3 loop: CASSLSFMGQYQGVPQHF. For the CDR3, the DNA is TGTGCCAGCAGTTTATCTTTTATGGGACAGTACCAGGGAGTGCCCCAGCATTTT.

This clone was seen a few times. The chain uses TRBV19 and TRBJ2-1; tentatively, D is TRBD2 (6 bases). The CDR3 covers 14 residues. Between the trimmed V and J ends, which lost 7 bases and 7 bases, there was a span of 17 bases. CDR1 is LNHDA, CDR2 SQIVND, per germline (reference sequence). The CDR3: CASTSSRRGNEQFF. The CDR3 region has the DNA TGTGCCAGTACCTCTAGCCGGAGGGGTAATGAGCAGTTCTTC.

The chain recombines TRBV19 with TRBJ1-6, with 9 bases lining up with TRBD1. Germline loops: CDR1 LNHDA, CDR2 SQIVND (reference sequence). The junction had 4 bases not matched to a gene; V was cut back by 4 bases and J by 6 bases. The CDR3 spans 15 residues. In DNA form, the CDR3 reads TGTGCCAGTAGTAGCGGGACAGGGAGTAATTCACCCCTCCACTTT. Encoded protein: CASSSGTGSNSPLHF.

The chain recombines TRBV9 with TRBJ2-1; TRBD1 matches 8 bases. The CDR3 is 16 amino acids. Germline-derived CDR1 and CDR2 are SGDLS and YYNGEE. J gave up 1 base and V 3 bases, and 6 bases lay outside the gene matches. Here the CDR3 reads CASSAPDRGSYNEQFF. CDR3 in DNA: TGTGCCAGCAGCGCGCCTGACAGGGGATCCTACAATGAGCAGTTCTTC.

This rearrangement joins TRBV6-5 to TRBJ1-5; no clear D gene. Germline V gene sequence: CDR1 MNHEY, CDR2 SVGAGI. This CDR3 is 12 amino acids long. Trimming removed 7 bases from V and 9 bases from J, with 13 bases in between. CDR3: CASTRTDGPQHF. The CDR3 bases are TGTGCCAGCACCAGGACTGATGGGCCCCAGCATTTT.

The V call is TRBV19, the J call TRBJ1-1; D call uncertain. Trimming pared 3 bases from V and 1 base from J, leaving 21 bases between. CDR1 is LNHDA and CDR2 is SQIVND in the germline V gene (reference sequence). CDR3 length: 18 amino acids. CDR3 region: CASSIRISEWAQNTEAFF. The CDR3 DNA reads TGTGCCAGTAGTATCCGAATTTCAGAATGGGCCCAGAACACTGAAGCTTTCTTT. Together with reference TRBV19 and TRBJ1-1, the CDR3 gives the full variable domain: DGGITQSPKYLFRKEGQNVTLSCEQNLNHDAMYWYRQDPGQGLRLIYYSQIVNDFQKGDIAEGYSVSREKKESFPLTVTSAQKNPTAFYLCASSIRISEWAQNTEAFFGQGTRLTVV.

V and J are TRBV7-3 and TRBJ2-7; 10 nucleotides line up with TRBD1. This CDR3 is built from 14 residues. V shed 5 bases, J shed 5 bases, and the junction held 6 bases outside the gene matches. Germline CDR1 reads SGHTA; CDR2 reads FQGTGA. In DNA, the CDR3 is TGTGCCAGCAGCCGGACAGGGGGTCGGAACGAGCAGTACTTC. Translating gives CASSRTGGRNEQYF.

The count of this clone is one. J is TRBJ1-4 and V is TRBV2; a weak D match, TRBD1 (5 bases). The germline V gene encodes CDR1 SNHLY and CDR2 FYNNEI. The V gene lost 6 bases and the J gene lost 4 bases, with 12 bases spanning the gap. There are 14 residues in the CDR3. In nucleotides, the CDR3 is TGTGCCAGCAGAGGGGAACGAAATAATGAAAAACTGTTTTTT. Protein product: CASRGERNNEKLFF.

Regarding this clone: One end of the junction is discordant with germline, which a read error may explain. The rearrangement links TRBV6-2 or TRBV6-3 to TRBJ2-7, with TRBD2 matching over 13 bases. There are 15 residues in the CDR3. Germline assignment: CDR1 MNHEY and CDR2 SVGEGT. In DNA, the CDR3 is TGTGCCAGCAGCTACTCCGGGACTAGCGGGACCGAGCAGTACTTC. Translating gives CASSYSGTSGTEQYF.

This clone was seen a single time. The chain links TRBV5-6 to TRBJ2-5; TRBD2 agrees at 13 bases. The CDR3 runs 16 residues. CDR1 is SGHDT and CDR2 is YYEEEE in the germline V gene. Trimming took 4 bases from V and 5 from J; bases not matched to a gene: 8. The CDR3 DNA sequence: TGTGCCAGCAGCCCCGGACTAGCGGGAGTTTCGGAGACCCAGTACTTC. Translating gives CASSPGLAGVSETQYF.

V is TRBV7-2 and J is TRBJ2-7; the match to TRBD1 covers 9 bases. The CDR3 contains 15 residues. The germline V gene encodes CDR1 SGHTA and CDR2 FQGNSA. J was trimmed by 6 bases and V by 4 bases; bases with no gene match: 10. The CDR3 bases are TGTGCCAGCAGCTCCCCCCGGGACAGGGTAACCGAGCAGTACTTC. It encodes CASSSPRDRVTEQYF. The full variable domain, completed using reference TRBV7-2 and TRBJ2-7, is GAGVSQSPSNKVTEKGKDVELRCDPISGHTALYWYRQSLGQGLEFLIYFQGNSAPDKSGLPSDRFSAERTGGSVSTLTIQRTQQEDSAVYLCASSSPRDRVTEQYFGPGTRLTVT.

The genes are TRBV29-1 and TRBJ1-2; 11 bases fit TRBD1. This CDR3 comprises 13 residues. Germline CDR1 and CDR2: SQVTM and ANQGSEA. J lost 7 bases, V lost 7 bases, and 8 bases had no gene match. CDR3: CSARDRGSIGYTF. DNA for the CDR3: TGCAGCGCCAGGGACAGGGGGTCCATTGGCTACACCTTC.

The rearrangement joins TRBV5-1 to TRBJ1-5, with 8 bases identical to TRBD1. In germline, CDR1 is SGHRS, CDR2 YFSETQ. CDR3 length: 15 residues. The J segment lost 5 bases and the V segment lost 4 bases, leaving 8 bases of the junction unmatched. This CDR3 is CASSRGTGSYQPQHF. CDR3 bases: TGCGCCAGCAGCCGAGGGACAGGTTCATATCAGCCCCAGCATTTT.

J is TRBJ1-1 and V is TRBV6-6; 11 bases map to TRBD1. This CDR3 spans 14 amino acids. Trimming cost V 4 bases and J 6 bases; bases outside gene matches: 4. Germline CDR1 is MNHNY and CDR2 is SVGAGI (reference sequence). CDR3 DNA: TGTGCCAGCAGTTTGGGACAGGGGGATTCTGAAGCTTTCTTT. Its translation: CASSLGQGDSEAFF.

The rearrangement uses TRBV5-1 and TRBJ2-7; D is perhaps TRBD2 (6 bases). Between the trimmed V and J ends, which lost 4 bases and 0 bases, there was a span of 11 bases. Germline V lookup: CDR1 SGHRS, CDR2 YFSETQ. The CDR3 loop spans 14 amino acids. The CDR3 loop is CASSTDGSSYEQYF. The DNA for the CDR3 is TGCGCCAGCAGCACGGACGGGAGCTCCTACGAGCAGTACTTC. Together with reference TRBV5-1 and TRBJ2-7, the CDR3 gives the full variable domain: KAGVTQTPRYLIKTRGQQVTLSCSPISGHRSVSWYQQTPGQGLQFLFEYFSETQRNKGNFPGRFSGRQFSNSRSEMNVSTLELGDSALYLCASSTDGSSYEQYFGPGTRLTVT.

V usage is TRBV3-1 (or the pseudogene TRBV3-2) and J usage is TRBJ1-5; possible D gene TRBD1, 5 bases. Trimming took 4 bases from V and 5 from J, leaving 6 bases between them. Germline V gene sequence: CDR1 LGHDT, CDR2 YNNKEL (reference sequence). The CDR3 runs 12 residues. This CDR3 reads CASSRGDQPQHF. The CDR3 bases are TGTGCCAGCAGCCGGGGGGATCAGCCCCAGCATTTT.